This T cell receptor (beta chain) derives from a study of T-cell reconstitution after alpha-beta-depleted transplantation in children. Findings and limits, study-wide: After transplant, at about two months, alpha-beta T cells were reportedly derived from several hundred expanded graft clones.

The germline V and J ends were trimmed by 7 bases and 3 bases, with 12 bases remaining between them. This CDR3 is built from 13 residues. Germline CDR1 is MGHDK and CDR2 is SYGVNS. Unique molecular identifiers were built into the TCRbeta library. TCRdb re-analysed the PCR reads in MiXCR, keeping a single row per CDR3 protein. The table has roughly 150,000 distinct CDR3 sequences, around 10% seen once. This clonotype was picked up many times. What it binds is not known. This TCR was sampled from a boy aged 2 to 9 with acute myeloid leukemia, due to receive a stem cell transplant. Specimen: PBMCs, collected before TCRalphabeta/CD19-depleted stem cell transplant. The V call is TRBV25-1, the J call TRBJ1-1; TRBD1 might be the D (5 bases). As DNA, the CDR3 is TGTGCCAGCACACCCGGGGGTTACACTGAAGCTTTCTTT. This sequence encodes CASTPGGYTEAFF. Filled out from reference TRBV25-1 and TRBJ1-1, the complete variable domain reads EADIYQTPRYLVIGTGKKITLECSQTMGHDKMYWYQQDPGMELHLIHYSYGVNSTEKGDLSSESTVSRIRTEHFPLTLESARPSHTSQYLCASTPGGYTEAFFGQGTRLTVV.